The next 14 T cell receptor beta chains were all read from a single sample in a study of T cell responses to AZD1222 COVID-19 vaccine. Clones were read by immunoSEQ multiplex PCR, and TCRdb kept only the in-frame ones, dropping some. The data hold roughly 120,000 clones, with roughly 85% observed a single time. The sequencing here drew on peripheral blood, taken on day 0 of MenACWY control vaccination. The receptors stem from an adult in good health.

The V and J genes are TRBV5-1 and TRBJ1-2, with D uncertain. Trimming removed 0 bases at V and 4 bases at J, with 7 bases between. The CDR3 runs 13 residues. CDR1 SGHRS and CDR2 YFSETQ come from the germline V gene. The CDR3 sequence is CASSLGQSYGYTF. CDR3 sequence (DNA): TGCGCCAGCAGCTTGGGTCAGTCCTATGGCTACACCTTC. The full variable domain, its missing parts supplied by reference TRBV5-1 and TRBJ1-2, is KAGVTQTPRYLIKTRGQQVTLSCSPISGHRSVSWYQQTPGQGLQFLFEYFSETQRNKGNFPGRFSGRQFSNSRSEMNVSTLELGDSALYLCASSLGQSYGYTFGSGTRLTVV.

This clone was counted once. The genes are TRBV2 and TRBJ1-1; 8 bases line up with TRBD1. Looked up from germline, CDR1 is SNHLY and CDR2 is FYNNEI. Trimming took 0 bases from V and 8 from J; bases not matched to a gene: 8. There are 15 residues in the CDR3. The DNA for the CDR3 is TGTGCCAGCAGTGAAGCCAGGACAGGGAAAGTAGAAGCTTTCTTT. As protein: CASSEARTGKVEAFF. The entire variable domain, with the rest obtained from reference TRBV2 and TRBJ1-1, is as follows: EPEVTQTPSHQVTQMGQEVILRCVPISNHLYFYWYRQILGQKVEFLVSFYNNEISEKSEIFDDQFSVERPDGSNFTLKIRSTKLEDSAMYFCASSEARTGKVEAFFGQGTRLTVV.

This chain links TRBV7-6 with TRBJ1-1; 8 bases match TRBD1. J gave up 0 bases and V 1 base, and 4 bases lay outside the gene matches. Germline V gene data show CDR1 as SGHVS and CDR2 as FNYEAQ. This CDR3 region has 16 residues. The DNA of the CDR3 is TGTGCCAGCAGCTTAGTTTCAGGGGGCTTGAACACTGAAGCTTTCTTT. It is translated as CASSLVSGGLNTEAFF. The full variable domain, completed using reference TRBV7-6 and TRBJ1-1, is GAGVSQSPRYKVTKRGQDVALRCDPISGHVSLYWYRQALGQGPEFLTYFNYEAQQDKSGLPNDRFSAERPEGSISTLTIQRTEQRDSAMYRCASSLVSGGLNTEAFFGQGTRLTVV.

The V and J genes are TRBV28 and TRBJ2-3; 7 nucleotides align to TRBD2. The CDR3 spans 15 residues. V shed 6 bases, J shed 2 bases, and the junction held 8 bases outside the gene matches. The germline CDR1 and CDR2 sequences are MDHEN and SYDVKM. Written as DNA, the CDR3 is TGTGCCAGCAGCCCAGGCGGGGGTTACACAGATACGCAGTATTTT. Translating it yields CASSPGGGYTDTQYF.

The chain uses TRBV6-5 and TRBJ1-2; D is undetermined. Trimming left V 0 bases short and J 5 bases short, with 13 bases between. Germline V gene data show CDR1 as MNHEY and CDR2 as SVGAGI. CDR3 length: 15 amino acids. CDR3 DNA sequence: TGTGCCAGCAGTTACTCGATCACGGAAACTTATGGCTACACCTTC. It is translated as CASSYSITETYGYTF.

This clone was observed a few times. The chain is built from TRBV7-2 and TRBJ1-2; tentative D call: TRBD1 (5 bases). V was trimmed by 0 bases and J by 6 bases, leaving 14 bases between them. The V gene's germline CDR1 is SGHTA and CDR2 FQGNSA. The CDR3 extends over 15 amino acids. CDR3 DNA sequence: TGTGCCAGCAGCTTAGCGGAGGGGCAAAGTGATGGCTACACCTTC. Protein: CASSLAEGQSDGYTF. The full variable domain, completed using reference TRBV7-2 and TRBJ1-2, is GAGVSQSPSNKVTEKGKDVELRCDPISGHTALYWYRQSLGQGLEFLIYFQGNSAPDKSGLPSDRFSAERTGGSVSTLTIQRTQQEDSAVYLCASSLAEGQSDGYTFGSGTRLTVV.

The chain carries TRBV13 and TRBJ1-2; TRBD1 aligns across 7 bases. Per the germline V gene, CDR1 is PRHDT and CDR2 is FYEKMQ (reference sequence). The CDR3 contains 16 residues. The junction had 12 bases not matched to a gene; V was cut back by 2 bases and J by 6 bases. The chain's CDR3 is CASSLIPPRQGDGYTF. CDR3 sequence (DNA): TGTGCCAGCAGCTTAATTCCTCCCCGACAGGGTGATGGCTACACCTTC.

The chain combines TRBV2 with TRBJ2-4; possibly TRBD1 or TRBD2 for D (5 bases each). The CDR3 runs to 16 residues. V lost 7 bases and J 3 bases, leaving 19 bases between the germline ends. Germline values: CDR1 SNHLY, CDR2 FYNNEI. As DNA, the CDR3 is TGTGCCAGCACTCCACGCGTTGGGGCGGGCAAAAACATTCAGTACTTC. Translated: CASTPRVGAGKNIQYF.

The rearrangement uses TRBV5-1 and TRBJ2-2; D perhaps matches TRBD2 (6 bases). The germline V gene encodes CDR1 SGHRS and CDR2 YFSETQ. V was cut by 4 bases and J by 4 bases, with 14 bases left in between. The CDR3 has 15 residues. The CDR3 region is CASSPRELGTGELFF. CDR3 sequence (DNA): TGCGCCAGCAGCCCCCGGGAGTTAGGCACCGGGGAGCTGTTTTTT.

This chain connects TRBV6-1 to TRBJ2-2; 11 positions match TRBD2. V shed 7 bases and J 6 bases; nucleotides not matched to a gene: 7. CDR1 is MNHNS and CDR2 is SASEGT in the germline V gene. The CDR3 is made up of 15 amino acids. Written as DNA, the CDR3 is TGTGCCAGCATTCCCGGGACTAGCGGCCCCGGGGAGCTGTTTTTT. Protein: CASIPGTSGPGELFF.

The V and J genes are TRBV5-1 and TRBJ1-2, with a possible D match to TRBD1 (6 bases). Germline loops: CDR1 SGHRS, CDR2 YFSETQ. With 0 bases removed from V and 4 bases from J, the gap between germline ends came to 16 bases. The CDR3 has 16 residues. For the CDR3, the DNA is TGCGCCAGCAGCTTGGAATATTCGGGGACACCCTATGGCTACACCTTC. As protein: CASSLEYSGTPYGYTF.

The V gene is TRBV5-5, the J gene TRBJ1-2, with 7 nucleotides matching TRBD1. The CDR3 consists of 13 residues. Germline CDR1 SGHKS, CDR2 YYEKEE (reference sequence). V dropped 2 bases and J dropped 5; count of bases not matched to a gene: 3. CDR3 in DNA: TGTGCCAGCAGCTTCACAGGGGTTTATGGCTACACCTTC. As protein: CASSFTGVYGYTF.

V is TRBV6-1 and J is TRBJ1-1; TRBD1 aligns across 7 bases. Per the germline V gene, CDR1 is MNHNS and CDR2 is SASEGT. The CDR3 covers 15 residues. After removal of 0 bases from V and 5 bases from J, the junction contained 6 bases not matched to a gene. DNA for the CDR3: TGTGCCAGCAGTGAAGCAATAGGGGGCTGGACTGAAGCTTTCTTT. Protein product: CASSEAIGGWTEAFF.

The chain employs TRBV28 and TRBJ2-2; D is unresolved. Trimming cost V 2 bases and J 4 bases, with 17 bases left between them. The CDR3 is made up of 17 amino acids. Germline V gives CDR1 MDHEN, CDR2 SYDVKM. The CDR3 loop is CASSLSTTFTLTGELFF. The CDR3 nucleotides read TGTGCCAGCAGTTTAAGTACTACCTTTACTCTCACCGGGGAGCTGTTTTTT.